This T cell receptor beta chain was sequenced for a study of T cells in localized non-small cell lung cancer. Study-level findings and limits: Only one tumor region was sequenced, so heterogeneity remains possible. Overall survival was longer when the density of T cells in the blood was higher. Uninvolved neighboring lung showed the greatest T cell clonality, exceeding tumor.

The germline V gene encodes CDR1 SGHRS and CDR2 YFSETQ. The V end lost 9 bases, the J end lost 1 base, and 13 bases lay between the germline ends. The CDR3 consists of 14 residues. A word on this clone: What it recognizes is unknown.

Measured with immunoSEQ multiplex PCR; TCRdb has only the in-frame clones, and not every one. The sample contains some 13,000 clones, 84% of which appear only once. The clonotype was recovered from an older male donor with stage I squamous cell lung carcinoma. The starting material was peripheral blood, obtained before any cancer treatment. V gene TRBV5-1 combines with J gene TRBJ2-2; unclear D gene. The CDR3 here is CATRTGQNTGELFF. As DNA, the CDR3 is TGCGCCACCCGGACGGGCCAGAACACCGGGGAGCTGTTTTTT.